This T cell receptor (beta chain) was documented in a study of OX40 agonist ivuxolimab in advanced cancers. Study summary: Participants averaged 60 years of age (range roughly 23 to 80) and were over 75% male.

Profiled with immunoSEQ multiplex PCR; TCRdb holds only in-frame clones, not every one. The sample has tens of thousands of clones, over 75% seen once. CDR1 and CDR2 (germline): SGHTA, FQGTGA. With 3 bases clipped from V and 5 bases from J, the junction kept 3 bases outside the gene matches. This CDR3 is 13 amino acids long. This specimen consisted of CD4+ or CD8+ T cells sorted from blood, obtained in a trial of the OX40 agonist ivuxolimab. This chain joins TRBV7-3 and TRBJ2-5; TRBD2 matches 7 bases. The sequence was obtained from an adult with an advanced solid tumor such as melanoma, head and neck, liver or kidney cancer. CDR3 in DNA: TGTGCCAGCAGCTTCCAGGGAGGGGAGACCCAGTACTTC. It translates to CASSFQGGETQYF.